The 25 T cell receptor beta chains below all came from one sample that was sequenced in a study of T cell responses to AZD1222 COVID-19 vaccine. Repertoires were generated with immunoSEQ multiplex PCR, while TCRdb's copy carries only in-frame clones and drops some. The repertoire has some 110,000 clones, about 89% of them found once; the top ten carry approximately 4.2%. The material sequenced was peripheral blood, taken on day 0 of AZD1222 vaccination. The receptors were gathered from an adult in good health.

V gene TRBV19 combines with J gene TRBJ2-1; D is unresolved. The CDR3 totals 12 residues. V lost 5 bases, J lost 6 bases, and 8 bases lay in between. Germline values: CDR1 LNHDA, CDR2 SQIVND (reference sequence). The CDR3 here is CASSQFSNEQFF. The CDR3, as DNA: TGTGCCAGTAGTCAGTTCAGCAATGAGCAGTTCTTC.

V and J are TRBV19 and TRBJ2-2; 11 positions match TRBD2. Per the germline V gene, CDR1 is LNHDA and CDR2 is SQIVND (reference sequence). V was pared by 7 bases and J by 7 bases, with 17 bases of the junction left unmatched. CDR3 length: 18 amino acids. The CDR3 sequence is CASTNIKTSGAFGGELFF. CDR3 DNA sequence: TGTGCCAGTACCAATATTAAGACTAGCGGGGCTTTCGGCGGGGAGCTGTTTTTT.

This chain joins TRBV5-1 and TRBJ1-2, with 7 bases matching TRBD1. The J segment lost 4 bases and the V segment lost 5 bases, leaving 8 bases of the junction unmatched. The CDR3 sequence is 14 residues long. Per germline, CDR1 SGHRS and CDR2 YFSETQ. The DNA of the CDR3 is TGCGCCAGCAGTAGGGAAGGGGGCACCTATGGCTACACCTTC. Translating gives CASSREGGTYGYTF.

The chain joins TRBV7-2 to TRBJ1-2; D is possibly TRBD1 (6 bases). The CDR3 consists of 15 residues. Germline V CDR1 and CDR2: SGHTA, FQGNSA. Trimming shortened V by 0 bases and J by 4 bases, and 12 bases separated the two germline ends. The CDR3 nucleotides are TGTGCCAGCAGCTTAGCCTTTGCCAGGGGCTATGGCTACACCTTC. This codes for CASSLAFARGYGYTF.

This chain joins TRBV9 and TRBJ2-2; 7 bases are a match to TRBD1. The germline V gene has CDR1 SGDLS and CDR2 YYNGEE. CDR3 length: 16 residues. The junction had 7 bases not matched to a gene; V was cut back by 3 bases and J by 2 bases. The CDR3 DNA is TGTGCCAGCAGCGCCGACCGGGACAGCAACACCGGGGAGCTGTTTTTT. It codes for CASSADRDSNTGELFF.

The rearrangement links TRBV7-2 to TRBJ1-1; perhaps TRBD1 as D (5 bases). Germline loops: CDR1 SGHTA, CDR2 FQGNSA. The CDR3 length is 14 residues. V gave up 1 base and J gave up 4 bases, with 10 bases separating them. The CDR3 spells CASSLGGSGTEAFF. CDR3 bases: TGTGCCAGCAGCTTAGGGGGCTCAGGCACTGAAGCTTTCTTT.

The V gene is TRBV7-2, the J gene TRBJ1-2; D gene unclear. CDR1 and CDR2 from the germline V gene are SGHTA and FQGNSA. Trimming removed 4 bases from V and 4 bases from J, with 10 bases in between. The CDR3 consists of 13 residues. The CDR3 nucleotides are TGTGCCAGCAGCTCTTCTAAGGCCTATGGCTACACCTTC. Protein product: CASSSSKAYGYTF.

V usage is TRBV12-3 or TRBV12-4 and J usage is TRBJ2-7; D remains unclear. With 5 bases removed from V and 10 bases from J, the gap between germline ends came to 15 bases. CDR3 size: 12 residues. Here the CDR3 DNA reads TGTGCCAGCAGTCGCGACGTACCGTCACAGTACTTC. Translated: CASSRDVPSQYF.

This chain links TRBV18 with TRBJ1-4; 8 bases align to TRBD1. V was pared by 3 bases and J by 7 bases, with 4 bases of the junction left unmatched. The CDR3 has 14 amino acids. Per germline, CDR1 KGHSH and CDR2 LQKENI. CDR3 in DNA: TGTGCCAGCTCACCGCGGACAGGGCCTGAAAAACTGTTTTTT. This sequence encodes CASSPRTGPEKLFF.

The CDR3 nucleotides are TGTGCCAGCTCCATAGGGGGACAGGGGCCTCCAGAGACCCAGTACTTC. Translated, it gives CASSIGGQGPPETQYF. V and J are TRBV2 and TRBJ2-5; 10 nucleotides match TRBD1. Germline lookup yields CDR1 SNHLY and CDR2 FYNNEI. This CDR3 is built from 16 residues. The J segment lost 4 bases and the V segment lost 8 bases, leaving 13 bases of the junction unmatched. Full variable domain (rest looked up from reference TRBV2 and TRBJ2-5): EPEVTQTPSHQVTQMGQEVILRCVPISNHLYFYWYRQILGQKVEFLVSFYNNEISEKSEIFDDQFSVERPDGSNFTLKIRSTKLEDSAMYFCASSIGGQGPPETQYFGPGTRLLVL.

V is TRBV11-3 and J is TRBJ2-2; D is perhaps TRBD2 (6 bases). Germline lookup yields CDR1 SGHNT and CDR2 YENEEA. The V gene lost 4 bases and the J gene lost 0 bases, with 9 bases spanning the gap. The CDR3 extends over 15 amino acids. This CDR3 reads CASSYRGTNTGELFF. CDR3 in DNA: TGTGCCAGCAGCTACCGGGGGACGAACACCGGGGAGCTGTTTTTT.

The sample holds one count of this clone. J is TRBJ2-1 and V is TRBV4-1; 8 nucleotides align to TRBD2. This CDR3 is 16 amino acids long. The junction had 4 bases not matched to a gene; V was cut back by 1 base and J by 2 bases. CDR1 and CDR2 from the germline V gene are MGHRA and YSYEKL. The CDR3 nucleotides are TGCGCCAGCAGCCAAGCTTCCGGGGGGGCCTACAATGAGCAGTTCTTC. This gives the protein CASSQASGGAYNEQFF.

The chain is built from TRBV4-3 and TRBJ2-7; maybe TRBD1 (5 bases). The CDR3 runs 15 residues. V lost 0 bases and J lost 4, with 13 bases in between. Per germline, CDR1 LGHNA and CDR2 YSLEER. CDR3 sequence: CASSQEAPGPYEQYF. DNA of the CDR3: TGCGCCAGCAGCCAAGAGGCTCCAGGGCCTTACGAGCAGTACTTC.

This clone has just a few counts. J is TRBJ2-5 and V is TRBV6-5; no clear D. This CDR3 contains 14 residues. Germline V gene sequence: CDR1 MNHEY, CDR2 SVGAGI. Trimming removed 2 bases from V and 5 bases from J, with 12 bases in between. CDR3 sequence reads: CASSYGPGKETQYF. The CDR3 DNA is TGTGCCAGCAGTTACGGTCCGGGTAAGGAGACCCAGTACTTC.

This sequence joins TRBV4-2 and TRBJ2-3; D gene unclear. V dropped 7 bases and J dropped 2 bases, with 10 bases sitting between them. The CDR3 sequence is 13 residues long. Germline lookup yields CDR1 LGHNA and CDR2 YNFKEQ. In DNA form, the CDR3 reads TGTGCCAGCAACGGCGGCTTCACAGATACGCAGTATTTT. It codes for CASNGGFTDTQYF.

This chain links TRBV10-1 with TRBJ1-2; a possible D gene is TRBD1 (5 bases). Germline V gene sequence: CDR1 WNHNN, CDR2 SYGVQD (reference sequence). The V gene lost 5 bases and the J gene lost 7 bases, with 14 bases spanning the gap. The CDR3 covers 13 residues. The CDR3 region has the DNA TGCGCCAGCAGTCCAGGGTTCGCCGGTGGCTACACCTTC. Translating it yields CASSPGFAGGYTF.

V is TRBV5-4 and J is TRBJ2-2; D gene unclear. V shed 3 bases and J shed 6 bases, with 18 bases lying between them. The CDR3 is 16 residues long. Looked up from germline, CDR1 is SGHNT and CDR2 is YYREEE (reference sequence). The CDR3 loop is CASSSGGDGRAGELFF. CDR3 nucleotide sequence: TGTGCCAGCAGCTCGGGTGGGGATGGTCGGGCCGGGGAGCTGTTTTTT.

The V call is TRBV5-6, the J call TRBJ1-6; 8 bases are a match to TRBD1. V gave up 5 bases and J gave up 1 base; unmatched junction bases: 2. CDR3 length: 15 amino acids. Germline V gene data show CDR1 as SGHDT and CDR2 as YYEEEE. CDR3 sequence (DNA): TGTGCCAGCAGTACAGGGGGTTCCTATAATTCACCCCTCCACTTT. This sequence encodes CASSTGGSYNSPLHF.

This clone was seen just once. The CDR3 DNA sequence: TGTGCCAGCAGTCGAAACACTGAAGCTTTCTTT. It yields the protein CASSRNTEAFF. The rearrangement joins TRBV6-6 to TRBJ1-1; no firm D call. Germline loops: CDR1 MNHNY, CDR2 SVGAGI (reference sequence). This CDR3 region has 11 residues. V lost 5 bases and J lost 2, with 3 bases in between.

The chain carries TRBV2 and TRBJ1-4; the D gene is possibly TRBD1 (5 bases). Trimming shortened V by 8 bases and J by 0 bases, and 10 bases separated the two germline ends. The germline V gene encodes CDR1 SNHLY and CDR2 FYNNEI. This CDR3 contains 14 residues. DNA for the CDR3: TGTGCCAGCCGGCAGGGAACAACTAATGAAAAACTGTTTTTT. Translating gives CASRQGTTNEKLFF.

V and J are TRBV29-1 and TRBJ1-1; 7 positions match TRBD1. CDR1 SQVTM and CDR2 ANQGSEA come from the germline V gene. The V gene end was trimmed by 7 bases and the J gene end by 6 bases; junction bases not matched to a gene: 5. The CDR3 is 11 residues long. The CDR3 protein is CSGDQGAEAFF. The CDR3 nucleotides read TGCAGCGGGGACCAGGGGGCTGAAGCTTTCTTT. The variable domain in full, with the rest retrieved from reference TRBV29-1 and TRBJ1-1, is SAVISQKPSRDICQRGTSLTIQCQVDSQVTMMFWYRQQPGQSLTLIATANQGSEATYESGFVIDKFPISRPNLTFSTLTVSNMSPEDSSIYLCSGDQGAEAFFGQGTRLTVV.

V and J are TRBV5-1 and TRBJ1-4; perhaps TRBD1 as D (6 bases). This CDR3 contains 13 residues. CDR1 is SGHRS, CDR2 YFSETQ, per germline. V shed 1 base and J shed 11 bases, with 12 bases lying between them. CDR3 region: CASSLLGAGKLFF. CDR3 DNA: TGCGCCAGCAGCTTGCTGGGGGCAGGTAAACTGTTTTTT.

The chain couples TRBV6-5 to TRBJ1-5; D is perhaps TRBD1 (6 bases). The CDR3 totals 16 residues. The V gene's germline CDR1 is MNHEY and CDR2 SVGAGI. V was shortened by 2 bases and J by 2 bases, with 13 bases between the two germline ends. The CDR3 spells CASSYGGPSGNQPQHF. As DNA, the CDR3 is TGTGCCAGCAGTTACGGGGGGCCCTCTGGCAATCAGCCCCAGCATTTT.

The chain links TRBV7-3 to TRBJ1-1; TRBD1 aligns across 8 bases. This CDR3 has 13 residues. Germline lookup yields CDR1 SGHTA and CDR2 FQGTGA. V shed 9 bases, J shed 1 base, and the junction held 4 bases outside the gene matches. CDR3 nucleotide sequence: TGTGCCAGTACCACAGGGGGGAACACTGAAGCTTTCTTT. Its translation is CASTTGGNTEAFF.

For this clone: One end of the junction varies from germline; a read error may be responsible. In the same sample, other DNA sequences code for this CDR3. This chain joins TRBV29-1 and TRBJ1-2; D is ambiguous. This CDR3 has 12 residues. Germline assignment: CDR1 SQVTM and CDR2 ANQGSEA. CDR3 coding DNA: TGTAGCGTTGACGAGGGAAACTATGGCTACACCTTC. It codes for CSVDEGNYGYTF.